These 23 T cell receptor beta chains were all obtained from the same sample, sequenced in a study of cytomegalovirus exposure and HLA in healthy donors. PCR used 60 Vbeta primers and 13 Jbeta primers. TCRdb's table, derived via immunoSEQ multiplex PCR, lists solely in-frame clones and lacks some. The repertoire holds nearly 200,000 clones, more than 60% seen once, with roughly 2.1% in the top ten. Sequenced material: PBMCs. Every receptor here comes from a woman in her 30s in good health and CMV-seropositive.

This clone was seen a few times. The V and J genes are TRBV4-1 and TRBJ2-7; 9 bases agree with TRBD1. Trimming at V came to 2 bases and at J to 7 bases, leaving 9 bases not matched to a gene. The CDR3 consists of 15 residues. CDR1 is MGHRA, CDR2 YSYEKL, per germline. CDR3 residues: CASSQSGTGLGEQYF. CDR3 in DNA: TGCGCCAGCAGCCAAAGTGGGACAGGGTTGGGGGAGCAGTACTTC.

The chain combines TRBV7-9 with TRBJ2-1; TRBD2 matches 11 bases. Germline V gene data show CDR1 as SEHNR and CDR2 as FQNEAQ (reference sequence). The CDR3 totals 17 residues. The J segment lost 3 bases and the V segment lost 5 bases, leaving 9 bases of the junction unmatched. The CDR3 nucleotides are TGTGCCAGCAGCACCGATACCCTAGCGGGGGGCTACAATGAGCAGTTCTTC. Translated, it gives CASSTDTLAGGYNEQFF.

The chain employs TRBV7-8 and TRBJ1-4; TRBD1 might be the D (5 bases). This CDR3 is built from 16 residues. Trimming removed 1 base from V and 2 bases from J, with 11 bases in between. The germline V gene has CDR1 SGHVS and CDR2 FQNEAQ. The CDR3: CASSLGGLSTNEKLFF. CDR3 nucleotide sequence: TGTGCCAGCAGCTTAGGGGGCCTTAGTACTAATGAAAAACTGTTTTTT.

V and J are TRBV7-9 and TRBJ1-1; TRBD1 matches at 8 bases. Germline CDR1 reads SEHNR; CDR2 reads FQNEAQ (reference sequence). Germline trimming cut 1 base from V and 4 bases from J; bases unmatched to any gene: 5. This CDR3 spans 15 amino acids. As DNA, the CDR3 is TGTGCCAGCAGCTTAGTCGCAGGGGGCGGCACTGAAGCTTTCTTT. This gives the protein CASSLVAGGGTEAFF.

The CDR3 DNA is TGTGCCAGCAGCTTCAGACCACAGGGGTCGGGCTATGGCTACACCTTC. Its translation is CASSFRPQGSGYGYTF. The V gene is TRBV7-9, the J gene TRBJ1-2, with 7 bases aligning to TRBD1. The junction had 11 bases not matched to a gene; V was cut back by 3 bases and J by 4 bases. The length of the CDR3 is 16 residues. Per the germline V gene, CDR1 is SEHNR and CDR2 is FQNEAQ (reference sequence).

The CDR3 region is CASSYSGRRGAYEQYF. The CDR3 DNA reads TGTGCCAGCAGTTACTCGGGGCGCAGGGGCGCCTACGAGCAGTACTTC. This chain joins TRBV6-6 and TRBJ2-7; possible D gene TRBD1, 6 bases. The CDR3 contains 16 residues. The germline V gene encodes CDR1 MNHNY and CDR2 SVGAGI (reference sequence). V lost 0 bases and J lost 2, with 14 bases in between.

The chain is built from TRBV7-2 and TRBJ2-1, with 14 bases aligning to TRBD2. The CDR3 spans 14 residues. V trimming: 4 bases; J trimming: 10 bases; junction bases outside the gene matches: 3. Germline CDR1 is SGHTA and CDR2 is FQGNSA. The CDR3 spells CASSSGLAGVEQFF. The CDR3 nucleotides are TGTGCCAGCAGCTCGGGACTAGCGGGAGTAGAGCAGTTCTTC.

The genes are TRBV18 and TRBJ2-2; the match to TRBD1 covers 8 bases. Per the germline V gene, CDR1 is KGHSH and CDR2 is LQKENI. Unmatched junction bases numbered 8, after V lost 6 bases and J lost 2 bases. The CDR3 is made up of 16 amino acids. The CDR3 region is CASSPRGLRNTGELFF. In DNA form, the CDR3 reads TGTGCCAGCTCGCCCAGGGGGCTCCGTAACACCGGGGAGCTGTTTTTT.

The chain carries TRBV7-9 and TRBJ2-2; D is ambiguous. The CDR3 runs to 15 residues. CDR1 is SEHNR, CDR2 FQNEAQ, per germline (reference sequence). Between the trimmed V and J ends, which lost 2 bases and 4 bases, there was a span of 11 bases. The CDR3: CASSLLVVITGELFF. Written as DNA, the CDR3 is TGTGCCAGCAGCTTACTAGTTGTGATCACCGGGGAGCTGTTTTTT.

Only a few counts were recorded for this clone. The chain combines TRBV6-1 with TRBJ2-7, with D possibly matching TRBD2 (7 bases). This CDR3 has 16 residues. Germline lookup yields CDR1 MNHNS and CDR2 SASEGT. Trimming left V 4 bases short and J 6 bases short, with 22 bases between. The CDR3 bases are TGTGCCAGCAGTGCTCCCAGGGGTTCCTCGGGGGGCGAGCAGTACTTC. This encodes CASSAPRGSSGGEQYF.

The V call is TRBV7-2, the J call TRBJ2-7; 9 positions agree with TRBD1. V gave up 3 bases and J gave up 4 bases; unmatched junction bases: 7. The CDR3 covers 15 residues. CDR1 SGHTA and CDR2 FQGNSA come from the germline V gene. The CDR3 sequence is CASSLGQGQPYEQYF. The CDR3 region has the DNA TGTGCCAGCAGCTTGGGACAGGGCCAACCTTACGAGCAGTACTTC.

The rearrangement links TRBV10-3 to TRBJ2-7; 9 bases are a match to TRBD2. The CDR3 consists of 15 residues. Germline loops: CDR1 ENHRY, CDR2 SYGVKD. V lost 3 bases and J lost 2; bases outside the gene matches: 5. CDR3 nucleotides: TGTGCCATCAGTGACCCGACTAGCGGACCCTACGAGCAGTACTTC. Encoded protein: CAISDPTSGPYEQYF.

V usage is TRBV29-1 and J usage is TRBJ2-7, with 8 bases identical to TRBD2. Per the germline V gene, CDR1 is SQVTM and CDR2 is ANQGSEA. The CDR3 has 11 amino acids. The trim removed 8 bases at V and 5 bases at J, leaving 5 bases unmatched. CDR3 sequence reads: CSTSGGDEQYF. CDR3 bases: TGCAGCACGAGCGGGGGCGACGAGCAGTACTTC.

This clone was found a few times. The chain employs TRBV21-1 and TRBJ1-5; the table calls TRBD1, which could not be checked here. TRBV21-1 is marked as a pseudogene. The CDR3 loop spans 19 amino acids. Written as DNA, the CDR3 is TGTGCCAGCAGGCGGACCACCTTTAACAGGGGGCGGACCAATCAGCCCCAGCATTTT. Translated: CASRRTTFNRGRTNQPQHF.

The chain links TRBV7-3 to TRBJ1-1; TRBD1 might be the D (6 bases). Trimming left V 3 bases short and J 0 bases short, with 14 bases between. Germline-derived CDR1 and CDR2 are SGHTA and FQGTGA. CDR3 size: 16 residues. CDR3 in amino acids: CASSLRGGALNTEAFF. The CDR3 DNA follows: TGTGCCAGCAGCTTGCGAGGGGGGGCCCTGAACACTGAAGCTTTCTTT.

V is TRBV19 and J is TRBJ2-1; 8 bases are shared with TRBD2. This CDR3 contains 16 residues. In germline, CDR1 is LNHDA, CDR2 SQIVND (reference sequence). Trimming removed 2 bases from V and 0 bases from J; junction bases left unmatched: 3. CDR3 residues: CASSIRSGSSYNEQFF. In nucleotides, the CDR3 is TGTGCCAGTAGTATAAGAAGCGGGAGCTCCTACAATGAGCAGTTCTTC.

The chain links TRBV4-1 to TRBJ2-1; the D is unclear. This CDR3 has 16 residues. CDR1 is MGHRA and CDR2 is YSYEKL in the germline V gene. Between the trimmed V and J ends, which lost 0 bases and 7 bases, there was a span of 16 bases. CDR3 nucleotide sequence: TGCGCCAGCAGCCAAGAGAGAACAGCTGTTTGGAATGAGCAGTTCTTC. It yields the protein CASSQERTAVWNEQFF.

This clone was seen only a few times. A far bigger clonotype differs at one base, so this is likely a read error. The genes are TRBV4-1 and TRBJ2-7, with TRBD2 matching over 7 bases. This CDR3 spans 16 amino acids. CDR1 MGHRA and CDR2 YSYEKL come from the germline V gene. With V trimmed by 0 bases and J by 2 bases, 7 bases remained unmatched. The DNA of the CDR3 is TGCGCCAGCAGCCAAGAGATGGGGAGGGCCACCTACGAGCAGTACTTC. Its translation: CASSQEMGRATYEQYF.

V and J are TRBV5-1 and TRBJ2-7; 7 nucleotides match TRBD1. This CDR3 spans 15 amino acids. Germline V gene sequence: CDR1 SGHRS, CDR2 YFSETQ. Trimming at V came to 0 bases and at J to 3 bases, leaving 6 bases not matched to a gene. CDR3 bases: TGCGCCAGCAGCTTGGGGGGGACAGATTACTACGAGCAGTACTTC. This gives the protein CASSLGGTDYYEQYF.

This clone occurred once. The chain employs TRBV6-5 and TRBJ2-7; maybe TRBD1 (6 bases). The CDR3 sequence is 13 residues long. Germline lookup yields CDR1 MNHEY and CDR2 SVGAGI. Trimming took off 6 bases at V and 5 bases at J, with 14 bases between the two ends. The CDR3 bases are TGTGCCAGCAGCCAGAATACAGGGAACGAGCAGTACTTC. Translated, it gives CASSQNTGNEQYF.

This clone came up a few times. This rearrangement joins TRBV7-9 to TRBJ1-1, with D unresolved. Trimming pared 1 base from V and 8 bases from J, leaving 8 bases between. This CDR3 is built from 12 residues. Germline assignment: CDR1 SEHNR and CDR2 FQNEAQ (reference sequence). Here the CDR3 DNA reads TGTGCCAGCAGCTTAGTAGGACTCGAAGCTTTCTTT. This encodes CASSLVGLEAFF. Complete variable domain (other parts from reference TRBV7-9 and TRBJ1-1): DTGVSQNPRHKITKRGQNVTFRCDPISEHNRLYWYRQTLGQGPEFLTYFQNEAQLEKSRLLSDRFSAERPKGSFSTLEIQRTEQGDSAMYLCASSLVGLEAFFGQGTRLTVV.

In DNA form, the CDR3 reads TGTGCCAGCAGCCCCGTGACAGGGTCCTACGAGCAGTACTTC. Translating gives CASSPVTGSYEQYF. The chain uses TRBV5-5 and TRBJ2-7; 7 positions agree with TRBD1. Germline trimming cut 4 bases from V and 1 base from J; bases unmatched to any gene: 5. The CDR3 has 14 residues. In germline, CDR1 is SGHKS, CDR2 YYEKEE (reference sequence).

The chain links TRBV7-6 to TRBJ1-1; possibly TRBD1 for D (5 bases). Per the germline V gene, CDR1 is SGHVS and CDR2 is FNYEAQ. The CDR3 is 14 residues long. The V end lost 4 bases, the J end lost 4 bases, and 13 bases lay between the germline ends. CDR3 bases: TGTGCCAGCAGCTCCCGGGGGGAGGGCACTGAAGCTTTCTTT. Translated, it gives CASSSRGEGTEAFF.